This T cell receptor (beta chain) was profiled in a study of T cell changes during pregnancy in multiple sclerosis. This CDR3 comprises 15 residues. Looked up from germline, CDR1 is LNHDA and CDR2 is SQIVND (reference sequence). With V trimmed by 7 bases and J by 4 bases, 9 bases remained unmatched. Here immunoSEQ multiplex PCR was the method, and the copy in TCRdb shows in-frame clones only, minus some. The data show more than 75,000 clones, 85% to 95% seen once. The clonotype was recovered from a female donor with multiple sclerosis, enrolled in a pregnancy study. Here the sequenced sample was peripheral blood, taken in the first trimester of pregnancy. The J gene is TRBJ1-5, the V gene TRBV19; 8 bases align to TRBD1. CDR3 loop: CASNQQGGPNQPQHF. DNA for the CDR3: TGTGCCAGTAACCAACAGGGGGGGCCTAATCAGCCCCAGCATTTT.